These 9 T cell receptor beta chains originate from one sample sequenced in a study of T cell changes during pregnancy in multiple sclerosis. Sequenced by immunoSEQ multiplex PCR; TCRdb stores in-frame clones only, minus some. The sample carries tens of thousands of clones, about 86% recorded once. The sequencing here drew on CD4+ T cells from peripheral blood mononuclear cells, taken in the first trimester of pregnancy. These receptors came from a female donor in good health, enrolled as a control in a pregnancy study.

By share, this clone counts as medium-sized. The CDR3 DNA is TGTGCCAGCAGCTCAGGTTTCTATGGCTACACCTTC. This codes for CASSSGFYGYTF. V is TRBV11-2 and J is TRBJ1-2; D remains unclear. The germline V gene has CDR1 SGHAT and CDR2 FQNNGV. The CDR3 is made up of 12 amino acids. V was trimmed by 4 bases and J by 4 bases, leaving 7 bases between them.

The chain recombines TRBV5-1 with TRBJ1-2, with D maybe TRBD1 (5 bases). The ends were cut back, 4 bases at V and 4 bases at J, with 17 bases in the middle. The CDR3 contains 15 residues. The germline V gene encodes CDR1 SGHRS and CDR2 YFSETQ. The chain's CDR3 is CASSLRVSESYGYTF. CDR3 in DNA: TGCGCCAGCAGCCTCAGGGTATCCGAGAGCTATGGCTACACCTTC. The full variable domain, its missing parts supplied by reference TRBV5-1 and TRBJ1-2, is KAGVTQTPRYLIKTRGQQVTLSCSPISGHRSVSWYQQTPGQGLQFLFEYFSETQRNKGNFPGRFSGRQFSNSRSEMNVSTLELGDSALYLCASSLRVSESYGYTFGSGTRLTVV.

The rearrangement uses TRBV7-2 and TRBJ2-5; a possible D gene is TRBD1 (6 bases). The CDR3 contains 15 residues. V shed 5 bases and J shed 2 bases, with 15 bases lying between them. Looked up from germline, CDR1 is SGHTA and CDR2 is FQGNSA. The CDR3, as DNA: TGTGCCAGCAGCCCTGTCAGGGGTGGGCAAGAGACCCAGTACTTC. Protein sequence: CASSPVRGGQETQYF.

The chain joins TRBV18 to TRBJ1-3; D gene unclear. CDR1 KGHSH and CDR2 LQKENI come from the germline V gene. CDR3 length: 17 residues. With 0 bases removed from V and 0 bases from J, the gap between germline ends came to 12 bases. CDR3: CASSPPLGHSSGNTIYF. The CDR3 DNA follows: TGTGCCAGCTCACCACCTCTGGGCCATAGCTCTGGAAACACCATATATTTT.

The CDR3 is CASSQTGGRGYTF. The CDR3 region has the DNA TGTGCCAGTAGCCAAACAGGGGGGAGAGGCTACACCTTC. The chain uses TRBV19 and TRBJ1-2, with 8 bases that match TRBD1. Trimming cost V 6 bases and J 8 bases; bases outside gene matches: 8. The CDR3 is 13 residues long. Germline CDR1 reads LNHDA; CDR2 reads SQIVND (reference sequence).

The chain couples TRBV5-4 to TRBJ2-4, with TRBD2 matching 15 bases. J was trimmed by 7 bases and V by 4 bases; bases with no gene match: 9. This CDR3 region has 17 residues. Per germline, CDR1 SGHNT and CDR2 YYREEE (reference sequence). Here the CDR3 reads CASSNRTSGGARNIQYF. CDR3 bases: TGTGCCAGCAGCAATCGGACTAGCGGGGGGGCTCGGAACATTCAGTACTTC.

The chain has TRBV7-2 and TRBJ1-2, with TRBD1 matching over 9 bases. V gave up 3 bases and J gave up 7 bases; unmatched junction bases: 9. The CDR3 extends over 15 amino acids. CDR1 and CDR2 (germline): SGHTA, FQGNSA. Here the CDR3 DNA reads TGTGCCAGCAGCTTGTTGGTAGCGACAGGGGGTGGCTACACCTTC. Encoded protein: CASSLLVATGGGYTF.

This clone showed up just once. V usage is TRBV5-3 and J usage is TRBJ2-7, with 10 bases identical to TRBD1. TRBV5-3 is recorded as an ORF, its role being uncertain. This CDR3 comprises 14 residues. V trimming: 3 bases; J trimming: 6 bases; junction bases outside the gene matches: 6. The CDR3 DNA is TGTGCCAGAAGCTCCTGGACAGGGGGAGGCGAGCAGTACTTC. Translated, it gives CARSSWTGGGEQYF.

The rearrangement joins TRBV5-5 to TRBJ1-5, with TRBD1 matching over 8 bases. CDR1 is SGHKS, CDR2 YYEKEE, per germline (reference sequence). Germline trimming cut 2 bases from V and 2 bases from J; bases unmatched to any gene: 3. This CDR3 region has 15 residues. CDR3 coding DNA: TGTGCCAGCAGCTTCGACAGGGGTGGCAATCAGCCCCAGCATTTT. It codes for CASSFDRGGNQPQHF.